This record covers a single T cell receptor beta chain. This clone has a single count. This receptor's antigen is unknown. There are no base qualities to consult, and no much larger clone falls within one base. The library was prepared using the immunoSEQ multiplex PCR assay. Sourced from immuneACCESS, this table was stored by TCRdb with only in-frame sequences that have V and J called. A share of the clones is absent; for the studies checked, an unresolved V gene accounts for under half, and the remainder has no known explanation. This sample has 33,000 or so clones in its table, and about 88% of those were observed once. The top ten clones comprise approximately 5.1% of the sample. This record comes from a study of T cell changes during pregnancy in multiple sclerosis (dated by TCRdb to about 2019). For the wider study: The study examined how the T cell repertoire changed over the course of pregnancy in women with multiple sclerosis.

Inclusive of the bounding cysteine and phenylalanine, the CDR3 is 13 residues long. The DNA shown is the 39-base CDR3, in frame from base 1. The V and J ends are trimmed by 4 bases and 3 bases, leaving 7 bases between them. For CDR1 and CDR2, the germline V gene lists SGHDT and YYEEEE. The specimen comprised peripheral blood, sampled in the third trimester of pregnancy. Recombination linked TRBV5-6 to TRBJ2-2, with the D gene too uncertain to name. The TCR comes from a female donor in good health, enrolled as a control in a pregnancy study. For the CDR3, the sequence is CASSPLDTGELFF. Here is the DNA: TGTGCCAGCAGCCCTCTTGACACCGGGGAGCTGTTTTTT.